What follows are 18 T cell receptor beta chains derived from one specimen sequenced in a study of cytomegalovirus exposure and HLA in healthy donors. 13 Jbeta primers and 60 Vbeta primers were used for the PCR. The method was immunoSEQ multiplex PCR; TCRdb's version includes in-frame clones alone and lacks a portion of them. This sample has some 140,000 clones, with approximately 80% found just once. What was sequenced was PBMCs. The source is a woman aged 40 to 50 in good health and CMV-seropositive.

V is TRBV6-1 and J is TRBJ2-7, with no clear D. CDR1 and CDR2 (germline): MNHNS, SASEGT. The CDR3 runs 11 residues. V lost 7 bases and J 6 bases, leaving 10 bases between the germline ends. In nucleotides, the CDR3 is TGTGCCAGCACCCCAGGCAGCGAGCAGTACTTC. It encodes CASTPGSEQYF.

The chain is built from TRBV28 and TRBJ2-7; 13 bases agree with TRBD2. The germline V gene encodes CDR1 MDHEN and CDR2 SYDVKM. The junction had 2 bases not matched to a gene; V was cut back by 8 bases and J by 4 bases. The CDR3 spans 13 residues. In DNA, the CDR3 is TGTGCCAGCTGGACTAGCGGGAGTTACGAGCAGTACTTC. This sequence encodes CASWTSGSYEQYF.

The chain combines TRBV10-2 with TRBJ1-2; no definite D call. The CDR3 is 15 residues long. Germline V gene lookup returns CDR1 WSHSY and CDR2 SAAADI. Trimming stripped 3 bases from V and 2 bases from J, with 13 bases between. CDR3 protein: CASSDRTTGNYGYTF. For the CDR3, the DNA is TGCGCCAGCAGTGACAGAACGACGGGAAACTATGGCTACACCTTC.

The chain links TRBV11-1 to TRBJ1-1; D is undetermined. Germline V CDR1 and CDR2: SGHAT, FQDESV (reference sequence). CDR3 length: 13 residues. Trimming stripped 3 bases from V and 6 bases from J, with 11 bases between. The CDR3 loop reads CASSFRGRAEAFF. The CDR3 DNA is TGTGCCAGCAGCTTTCGGGGTAGGGCTGAAGCTTTCTTT.

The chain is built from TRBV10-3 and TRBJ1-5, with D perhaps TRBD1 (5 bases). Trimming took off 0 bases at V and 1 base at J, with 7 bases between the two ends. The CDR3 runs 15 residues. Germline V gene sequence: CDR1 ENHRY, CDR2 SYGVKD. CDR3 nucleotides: TGTGCCATCAGTGAGTCCCGACAGAGCAATCAGCCCCAGCATTTT. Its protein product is CAISESRQSNQPQHF.

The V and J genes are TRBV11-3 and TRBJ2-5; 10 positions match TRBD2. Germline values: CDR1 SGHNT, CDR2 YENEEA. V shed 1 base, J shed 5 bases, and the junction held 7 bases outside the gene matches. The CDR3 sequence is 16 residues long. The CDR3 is CASSLVKREGHETQYF. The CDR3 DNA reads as TGTGCCAGCAGCTTAGTGAAGCGGGAGGGCCATGAGACCCAGTACTTC.

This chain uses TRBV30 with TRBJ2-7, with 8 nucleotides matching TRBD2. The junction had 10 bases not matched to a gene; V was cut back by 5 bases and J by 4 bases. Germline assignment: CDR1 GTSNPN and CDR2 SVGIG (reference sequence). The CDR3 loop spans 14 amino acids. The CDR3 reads CAWGAASGLYEQYF. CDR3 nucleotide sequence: TGTGCCTGGGGGGCGGCTAGCGGGTTGTACGAGCAGTACTTC.

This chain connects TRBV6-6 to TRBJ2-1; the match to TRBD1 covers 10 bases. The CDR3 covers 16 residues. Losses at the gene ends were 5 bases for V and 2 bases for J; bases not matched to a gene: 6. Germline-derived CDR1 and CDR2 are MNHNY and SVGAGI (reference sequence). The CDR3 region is CASSPGTGVPYNEQFF. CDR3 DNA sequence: TGTGCCAGCAGTCCGGGGACAGGGGTACCCTACAATGAGCAGTTCTTC.

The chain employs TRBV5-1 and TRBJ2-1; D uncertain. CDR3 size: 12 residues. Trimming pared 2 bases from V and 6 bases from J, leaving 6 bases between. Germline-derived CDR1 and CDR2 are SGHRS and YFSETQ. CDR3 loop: CASSFGSNEQFF. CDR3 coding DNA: TGCGCCAGCAGCTTTGGCAGCAATGAGCAGTTCTTC.

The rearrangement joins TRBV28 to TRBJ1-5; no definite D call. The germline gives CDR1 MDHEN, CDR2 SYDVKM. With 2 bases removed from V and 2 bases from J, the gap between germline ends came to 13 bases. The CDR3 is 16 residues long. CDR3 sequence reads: CASSLVPNLGNQPQHF. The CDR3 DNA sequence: TGTGCCAGCAGTTTAGTTCCGAACTTGGGCAATCAGCCCCAGCATTTT. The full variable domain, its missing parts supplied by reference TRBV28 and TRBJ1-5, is DVKVTQSSRYLVKRTGEKVFLECVQDMDHENMFWYRQDPGLGLRLIYFSYDVKMKEKGDIPEGYSVSREKKERFSLILESASTNQTSMYLCASSLVPNLGNQPQHFGDGTRLSIL.

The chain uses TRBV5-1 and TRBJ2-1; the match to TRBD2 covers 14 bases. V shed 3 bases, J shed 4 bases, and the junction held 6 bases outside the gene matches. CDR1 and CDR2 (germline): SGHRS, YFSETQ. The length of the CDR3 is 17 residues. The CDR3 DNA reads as TGCGCCAGCAGCTCCGGGACTAGCGGGAGTATGTACAATGAGCAGTTCTTC. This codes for CASSSGTSGSMYNEQFF.

The chain's CDR3 is CASSLQTSGAGANVLTF. CDR3 coding DNA: TGTGCCAGCAGCCTCCAGACGTCGGGAGCTGGGGCCAACGTCCTGACTTTC. The chain has TRBV9 and TRBJ2-6; possible D gene TRBD2, 6 bases. The CDR3 is 17 amino acids. From germline, CDR1 is SGDLS and CDR2 YYNGEE. Trimming cost V 4 bases and J 2 bases, with 16 bases left between them. The whole variable domain, filled in from reference TRBV9 and TRBJ2-6, reads DSGVTQTPKHLITATGQRVTLRCSPRSGDLSVYWYQQSLDQGLQFLIQYYNGEERAKGNILERFSAQQFPDLHSELNLSSLELGDSALYFCASSLQTSGAGANVLTFGAGSRLTVL.

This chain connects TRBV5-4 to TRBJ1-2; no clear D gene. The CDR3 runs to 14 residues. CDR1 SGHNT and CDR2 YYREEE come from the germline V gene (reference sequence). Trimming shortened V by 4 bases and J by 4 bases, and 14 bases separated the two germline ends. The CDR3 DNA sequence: TGTGCCAGCAGCCCTCCCGGGGAGAGCTATGGCTACACCTTC. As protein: CASSPPGESYGYTF.

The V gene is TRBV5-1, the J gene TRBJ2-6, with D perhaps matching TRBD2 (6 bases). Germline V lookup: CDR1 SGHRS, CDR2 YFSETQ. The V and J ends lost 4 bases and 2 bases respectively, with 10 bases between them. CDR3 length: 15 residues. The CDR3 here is CASSLGGPGANVLTF. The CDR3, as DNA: TGCGCCAGCAGCCTCGGAGGGCCTGGGGCCAACGTCCTGACTTTC.

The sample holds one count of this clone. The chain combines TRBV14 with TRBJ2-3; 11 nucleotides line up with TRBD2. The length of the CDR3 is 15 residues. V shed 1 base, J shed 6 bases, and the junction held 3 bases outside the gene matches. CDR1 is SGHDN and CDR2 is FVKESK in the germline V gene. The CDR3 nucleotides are TGTGCCAGCAGCCAAGTAGCGGGAGGGCCGGATACGCAGTATTTT. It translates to CASSQVAGGPDTQYF.

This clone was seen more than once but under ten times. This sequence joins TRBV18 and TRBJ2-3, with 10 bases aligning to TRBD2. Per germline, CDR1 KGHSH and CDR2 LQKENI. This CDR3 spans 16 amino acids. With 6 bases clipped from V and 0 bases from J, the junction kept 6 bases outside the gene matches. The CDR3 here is CASSPTSGTSTDTQYF. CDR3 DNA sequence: TGTGCCAGCTCCCCAACTAGCGGGACTAGCACAGATACGCAGTATTTT.

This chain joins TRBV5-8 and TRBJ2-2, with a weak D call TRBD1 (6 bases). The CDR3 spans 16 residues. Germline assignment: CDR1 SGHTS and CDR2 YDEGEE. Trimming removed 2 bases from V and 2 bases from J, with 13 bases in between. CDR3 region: CASSLVWTANTGELFF. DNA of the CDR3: TGTGCCAGCAGCTTAGTTTGGACAGCCAACACCGGGGAGCTGTTTTTT.

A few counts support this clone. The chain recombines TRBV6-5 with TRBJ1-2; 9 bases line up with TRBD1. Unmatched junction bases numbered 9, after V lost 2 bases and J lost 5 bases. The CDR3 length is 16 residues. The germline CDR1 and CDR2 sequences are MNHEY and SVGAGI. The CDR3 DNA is TGTGCCAGCAGTTACCAGATACAGGGGGCGCCTTATGGCTACACCTTC. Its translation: CASSYQIQGAPYGYTF.